Shown below are 10 T cell receptor beta chains from a single sample sequenced in a study of post-analysis software for immune sequencing data. Prepared libraries of TCR beta cDNA carried unique molecular identifiers. Via MiXCR, TCRdb re-called the PCR reads, giving one row per CDR3 protein. The sample yields over 700,000 distinct CDR3 sequences, roughly 29% seen once. Regarding the study as a whole: Controls showed lower frequencies than patients for five TRBV segments, and TRBV5-6, TRBV5-1 and TRBV20-1 were among these.

Antigens of these TCRs are unknown. The specimen was blood. These receptors all come from a girl aged 10-17 years with multiple sclerosis.

Comments on this clonotype: With a much larger clone just one base away, this may be a read error. The genes are TRBV29-1 and TRBJ2-5; 8 nucleotides agree with TRBD1. CDR3 length: 13 residues. V dropped 6 bases and J dropped 4; count of bases not matched to a gene: 7. The germline V gene encodes CDR1 SQVTM and CDR2 ANQGSEA. CDR3 DNA: TGCAGCGTGGGTACAGGGGGAGGAGAGACCCAGTACTTC. Protein sequence: CSVGTGGGETQYF.

The gene calls are TRBV6-1 and TRBJ1-2, with a possible D match to TRBD1 (5 bases). The CDR3 is made up of 15 amino acids. Germline V gene sequence: CDR1 MNHNS, CDR2 SASEGT. V was pared by 7 bases and J by 8 bases, with 23 bases between. The CDR3 nucleotides are TGTGCCAGCATTCAAGCACAGGCCCGGCGGGGGGGCTACACCTTC. This sequence encodes CASIQAQARRGGYTF.

The chain has TRBV20-1 and TRBJ2-5; weak D call: TRBD1 (5 bases). Germline V gene data show CDR1 as DFQATT and CDR2 as SNEGSKA (reference sequence). Trimming removed 0 bases at V and 1 base at J, with 9 bases between. The CDR3 consists of 14 residues. The CDR3 DNA reads TGCAGTGCTAGAGACCCGACAGCCCAAGAGACCCAGTACTTC. This sequence encodes CSARDPTAQETQYF.

This clonotype was picked up a small number of times. This rearrangement joins TRBV11-2 to TRBJ2-7; TRBD1 matches at 7 bases. Germline-derived CDR1 and CDR2 are SGHAT and FQNNGV. The CDR3 runs 16 residues. V lost 5 bases and J lost 2; bases outside the gene matches: 12. CDR3 protein: CASSPKRRTGPYEQYF. The CDR3 nucleotides are TGTGCCAGCAGCCCTAAACGTAGGACAGGCCCCTACGAGCAGTACTTC.

This clonotype was counted only a few times. The J gene is TRBJ2-7, the V gene TRBV28, with D hard to call. V shed 5 bases and J shed 4 bases, with 12 bases lying between them. CDR3 size: 13 residues. The germline gives CDR1 MDHEN, CDR2 SYDVKM. The CDR3 spells CASSPSPAYEQYF. For the CDR3, the DNA is TGTGCCAGCAGTCCTTCCCCGGCGTACGAGCAGTACTTC.

This clonotype was detected only a few times. The rearrangement uses TRBV3-1 and TRBJ1-2; D gene uncertain. V was clipped by 2 bases and J by 2 bases, with 6 bases between them. Germline CDR1 reads LGHDT; CDR2 reads YNNKEL (reference sequence). The CDR3 length is 13 residues. The CDR3 bases are TGTGCCAGCAGCCAAAGCGTAAACTATGGCTACACCTTC. Translation: CASSQSVNYGYTF.

CDR3 loop: CASSQGSGTSGRRDTQYF. In DNA form, the CDR3 reads TGCGCCAGCAGCCAGGGGTCCGGGACTAGCGGGAGAAGGGATACGCAGTATTTT. This chain links TRBV4-3 with TRBJ2-3; 14 bases map to TRBD2. CDR3 size: 18 residues. V shed 3 bases, J shed 6 bases, and the junction held 11 bases outside the gene matches. Germline V gene data show CDR1 as LGHNA and CDR2 as YSLEER.

The chain carries TRBV28 and TRBJ2-7; 9 bases line up with TRBD1. J was trimmed by 5 bases and V by 6 bases; bases with no gene match: 14. CDR3 size: 16 residues. CDR1 and CDR2 from the germline V gene are MDHEN and SYDVKM. CDR3 amino acids: CASSHEDRGLYDEQYF. In DNA, the CDR3 is TGTGCCAGCAGCCACGAGGACAGGGGATTATACGACGAGCAGTACTTC.

The rearrangement links TRBV27 to TRBJ2-7; unclear D gene. The CDR3 runs to 13 residues. CDR1 is MNHEY, CDR2 SMNVEV, per germline (reference sequence). Trimming took off 3 bases at V and 1 base at J, with 7 bases between the two ends. CDR3 nucleotide sequence: TGTGCCAGCAGTTTCCAGGTGTCCTACGAGCAGTACTTC. It codes for CASSFQVSYEQYF.

The table lists this clonotype with many counts. V and J are TRBV3-1 and TRBJ2-6; no firm D call. The V end lost 4 bases, the J end lost 0 bases, and 16 bases lay between the germline ends. The CDR3 spans 18 residues. The germline gives CDR1 LGHDT, CDR2 YNNKEL (reference sequence). The CDR3 protein is CASSRRTESSSGANVLTF. CDR3 nucleotides: TGTGCCAGCAGCCGACGGACGGAATCAAGCTCTGGGGCCAACGTCCTGACTTTC.